The 30 T cell receptor beta chains reported below all come from one sample, sequenced in a study of cytomegalovirus exposure and HLA in healthy donors. The PCR ran on 60 Vbeta and 13 Jbeta primers. Assay used: immunoSEQ multiplex PCR; TCRdb lists only in-frame clones, some missing. The sample table includes about 130,000 clones. Material for sequencing was PBMCs. All receptors derive from a man aged 18 to 29 in good health and CMV-seronegative.

The rearrangement links TRBV27 to TRBJ2-7; D is unclear. The V end lost 3 bases, the J end lost 0 bases, and 9 bases lay between the germline ends. The CDR3 is 14 amino acids. Per the germline V gene, CDR1 is MNHEY and CDR2 is SMNVEV (reference sequence). Here the CDR3 reads CASSFAGSSYEQYF. The CDR3 DNA follows: TGTGCCAGCAGTTTCGCAGGTAGCTCCTACGAGCAGTACTTC.

This chain links TRBV2 with TRBJ1-3, with D maybe TRBD1 (5 bases). The CDR3 is made up of 17 amino acids. V was trimmed by 7 bases and J by 4 bases, leaving 23 bases between them. Germline V lookup: CDR1 SNHLY, CDR2 FYNNEI. The CDR3 loop reads CASTEDGVQVAGNTIYF. CDR3 nucleotides: TGTGCCAGCACTGAGGACGGAGTACAGGTTGCCGGAAACACCATATATTTT.

J is TRBJ2-5 and V is TRBV2; 7 nucleotides line up with TRBD1. This CDR3 contains 15 residues. V was pared by 6 bases and J by 10 bases, with 17 bases of the junction left unmatched. In germline, CDR1 is SNHLY, CDR2 FYNNEI. CDR3 nucleotide sequence: TGTGCCAGCAGACCGACAGGGAAGAGGATGAGGAGCCAGTACTTC. It specifies CASRPTGKRMRSQYF.

V is TRBV6-5 and J is TRBJ2-1; 8 bases agree with TRBD1. Per the germline V gene, CDR1 is MNHEY and CDR2 is SVGAGI. Germline trimming cut 6 bases from V and 9 bases from J; bases unmatched to any gene: 10. There are 14 residues in the CDR3. Written as DNA, the CDR3 is TGTGCCAGCAGAAACGACAGGGGCACCGCTGAGCAGTTCTTC. It specifies CASRNDRGTAEQFF.

V gene TRBV7-9 combines with J gene TRBJ1-4; D possibly corresponds to TRBD1 (6 bases). The CDR3 is made up of 16 amino acids. V was pared by 5 bases and J by 7 bases, with 20 bases between. Germline CDR1 SEHNR, CDR2 FQNEAQ (reference sequence). CDR3 DNA: TGTGCCAGCAGCACAACCTGGGACACCGCGGGTGAAAAACTGTTTTTT. Residues: CASSTTWDTAGEKLFF.

The chain uses TRBV6-5 and TRBJ1-1; tentative D call: TRBD1 (6 bases). Germline V gene data show CDR1 as MNHEY and CDR2 as SVGAGI. CDR3 length: 14 amino acids. V lost 1 base, J lost 10 bases, and 16 bases lay in between. The chain's CDR3 is CASSYFQRGPGAFF. The CDR3 DNA reads as TGTGCCAGCAGTTACTTTCAGCGGGGGCCCGGAGCTTTCTTT.

The V gene is TRBV9, the J gene TRBJ1-2; perhaps TRBD1 as D (6 bases). The CDR3 extends over 13 amino acids. Germline CDR1 and CDR2: SGDLS and YYNGEE. The ends were cut back, 2 bases at V and 4 bases at J, with 9 bases in the middle. For the CDR3, the DNA is TGTGCCAGCAGCGTCGAAGGGGGCTATGGCTACACCTTC. Encoded protein: CASSVEGGYGYTF.

Here the CDR3 reads CASSLTIGGAKNIQYF. DNA for the CDR3: TGTGCCAGCAGCCTAACGATTGGCGGGGCCAAAAACATTCAGTACTTC. This chain links TRBV5-4 with TRBJ2-4, with a weak D call TRBD2 (5 bases). V lost 4 bases and J 1 base, leaving 15 bases between the germline ends. Germline lookup yields CDR1 SGHNT and CDR2 YYREEE (reference sequence). The CDR3 consists of 16 residues.

The gene calls are TRBV2 and TRBJ1-2, with D possibly TRBD1 on 6 matching bases. Trimming pared 1 base from V and 6 bases from J, leaving 15 bases between. Germline CDR1 reads SNHLY; CDR2 reads FYNNEI. CDR3 length: 15 amino acids. CDR3 region: CASSEEATGGHGYTF. The CDR3 DNA follows: TGTGCCAGCAGTGAAGAGGCGACGGGGGGCCATGGCTACACCTTC.

The chain employs TRBV7-2 and TRBJ2-1, with 7 bases identical to TRBD2. From germline, CDR1 is SGHTA and CDR2 FQGNSA. The V segment lost 5 bases and the J segment 0 bases; nucleotides outside the gene matches: 10. This CDR3 spans 17 amino acids. The CDR3 DNA reads as TGTGCCAGCAGCGCACGAAGGACTAGTTCCTCCTACAATGAGCAGTTCTTC. This translates into CASSARRTSSSYNEQFF.

This chain uses TRBV15 with TRBJ2-2; D might be TRBD1 (8 bases). This CDR3 is built from 19 residues. Germline assignment: CDR1 LNHNV and CDR2 YYDKDF (reference sequence). Trimming cost V 1 base and J 5 bases, with 23 bases left between them. CDR3 nucleotides: TGTGCCACCAGCAGAGGGGATTCGAAGGACAGGGAGGGAACCGGGGAGCTGTTTTTT. It translates to CATSRGDSKDREGTGELFF.

V usage is TRBV28 and J usage is TRBJ2-7; D not resolved. V gave up 5 bases and J gave up 1 base, with 9 bases separating them. Germline CDR1 reads MDHEN; CDR2 reads SYDVKM. The CDR3 is made up of 13 amino acids. This CDR3 reads CASSRGSSYEQYF. The CDR3 DNA reads as TGTGCCAGCAGTAGAGGCAGTTCCTACGAGCAGTACTTC. The full variable domain, with the rest looked up from reference TRBV28 and TRBJ2-7, is DVKVTQSSRYLVKRTGEKVFLECVQDMDHENMFWYRQDPGLGLRLIYFSYDVKMKEKGDIPEGYSVSREKKERFSLILESASTNQTSMYLCASSRGSSYEQYFGPGTRLTVT.

The chain combines TRBV9 with TRBJ1-1, with a possible D match to TRBD1 (6 bases). The ends were cut back, 0 bases at V and 7 bases at J, with 13 bases in the middle. Germline CDR1 reads SGDLS; CDR2 reads YYNGEE. The length of the CDR3 is 14 residues. In DNA, the CDR3 is TGTGCCAGCAGCGTAGTAGGGGGGGCTGTTGAAGCTTTCTTT. It translates to CASSVVGGAVEAFF.

The chain's CDR3 is CASSWLAGPNEQFF. In DNA form, the CDR3 reads TGTGCCAGCAGCTGGCTAGCGGGTCCCAATGAGCAGTTCTTC. The chain employs TRBV7-3 and TRBJ2-1, with TRBD2 matching 8 bases. The V segment lost 4 bases and the J segment 6 bases; nucleotides outside the gene matches: 5. The CDR3 has 14 amino acids. The germline gives CDR1 SGHTA, CDR2 FQGTGA.

The rearrangement uses TRBV18 and TRBJ1-6; the D is unclear. The length of the CDR3 is 12 residues. Trimming removed 3 bases from V and 8 bases from J, with 5 bases in between. Germline CDR1 is KGHSH and CDR2 is LQKENI. The CDR3 spells CASSPGDSPLHF. The CDR3 DNA sequence: TGTGCCAGCTCACCCGGGGATTCACCCCTCCACTTT.

J is TRBJ2-7 and V is TRBV6-1, with 7 nucleotides matching TRBD2. This CDR3 is 14 amino acids long. The V gene's germline CDR1 is MNHNS and CDR2 SASEGT. J gave up 4 bases and V 6 bases, and 9 bases lay outside the gene matches. DNA for the CDR3: TGTGCCAGCAGCCCTTACTCGGGGGGTTACGAGCAGTACTTC. Protein product: CASSPYSGGYEQYF.

The chain has TRBV7-2 and TRBJ1-2; possibly TRBD1 for D (5 bases). The CDR3 has 13 residues. The germline V gene has CDR1 SGHTA and CDR2 FQGNSA. Trimming left V 3 bases short and J 7 bases short, with 12 bases between. CDR3 bases: TGTGCCAGCAGCTTTGCAATAAGGGGTGGCTACACCTTC. Translating it yields CASSFAIRGGYTF.

V gene TRBV9 combines with J gene TRBJ2-3, with D unclear. The CDR3 is made up of 15 amino acids. Between the trimmed V and J ends, which lost 0 bases and 0 bases, there was a span of 8 bases. Per germline, CDR1 SGDLS and CDR2 YYNGEE. The CDR3 spells CASSVVESSTDTQYF. The CDR3 bases are TGTGCCAGCAGCGTAGTAGAATCTAGCACAGATACGCAGTATTTT.

The chain links TRBV29-1 to TRBJ2-5; 10 positions match TRBD1. Near its end, the DNA agrees better with TRBJ2-7, so the J call may be wrong. Germline assignment: CDR1 SQVTM and CDR2 ANQGSEA. The CDR3 runs 14 residues. CDR3 DNA: TGCAGCGTGGGACAGGGGAATGGACCCTACGAGCAGTACTTC. Protein sequence: CSVGQGNGPYEQYF.

The rearrangement uses TRBV4-1 and TRBJ1-2, with TRBD1 matching over 9 bases. Trimming removed 1 base from V and 4 bases from J; junction bases left unmatched: 13. CDR1 MGHRA and CDR2 YSYEKL come from the germline V gene. CDR3 length: 18 residues. CDR3 in amino acids: CASSQVRGQGDHLYGYTF. The DNA for the CDR3 is TGCGCCAGCAGCCAAGTCAGGGGACAGGGTGATCATCTCTATGGCTACACCTTC.

The rearrangement uses TRBV7-6 and TRBJ1-4, with D unclear. V gave up 3 bases and J gave up 5 bases, with 19 bases separating them. CDR3 length equals 17 residues. Germline values: CDR1 SGHVS, CDR2 FNYEAQ. In DNA, the CDR3 is TGTGCCAGCAGCTTTCCCCCCGCCCCGGCAGGAAATGAAAAACTGTTTTTT. Protein product: CASSFPPAPAGNEKLFF.

The chain couples TRBV7-9 to TRBJ2-3; tentatively, D is TRBD2 (6 bases). V lost 10 bases to trimming and J lost 2 bases, with 13 bases between them. The CDR3 loop spans 13 amino acids. CDR1 is SEHNR, CDR2 FQNEAQ, per germline (reference sequence). The CDR3 sequence is CATPGLYTDTQYF. CDR3 in DNA: TGTGCCACCCCGGGACTTTACACAGATACGCAGTATTTT.

The rearrangement joins TRBV7-9 to TRBJ2-1; 7 nucleotides line up with TRBD1. Germline CDR1 SEHNR, CDR2 FQNEAQ (reference sequence). V dropped 5 bases and J dropped 5; count of bases not matched to a gene: 3. The CDR3 extends over 13 amino acids. Written as DNA, the CDR3 is TGTGCCAGCAGCCTTACAGGGGACAATGAGCAGTTCTTC. This translates into CASSLTGDNEQFF.

The chain joins TRBV7-6 to TRBJ2-7, with TRBD2 matching over 8 bases. Germline CDR1 and CDR2: SGHVS and FNYEAQ. The CDR3 contains 13 residues. The V segment lost 6 bases and the J segment 2 bases; nucleotides outside the gene matches: 3. The CDR3 is CASRQAGAYEQYF. CDR3 DNA sequence: TGTGCCAGCAGACAAGCGGGAGCCTACGAGCAGTACTTC.

J is TRBJ2-7 and V is TRBV6-6, with 7 bases that match TRBD2. This CDR3 is 13 amino acids long. Germline V gene sequence: CDR1 MNHNY, CDR2 SVGAGI (reference sequence). V was clipped by 8 bases and J by 2 bases; unmatched bases: 6. CDR3: CASLSGGTYEQYF. CDR3 sequence (DNA): TGTGCCAGCCTCTCCGGGGGGACCTACGAGCAGTACTTC.

The chain uses TRBV28 and TRBJ1-2; 9 bases fit TRBD1. There are 11 residues in the CDR3. Germline assignment: CDR1 MDHEN and CDR2 SYDVKM. The CDR3 DNA reads TGTGCAGGACAGGGGAGGTATGGCTACACCTTC. It encodes CAGQGRYGYTF.

The chain uses TRBV19 and TRBJ2-2; 9 bases agree with TRBD1. The J segment lost 5 bases and the V segment lost 4 bases, leaving 5 bases of the junction unmatched. The CDR3 is 15 residues long. The germline gives CDR1 LNHDA, CDR2 SQIVND (reference sequence). The CDR3 region is CASSTGTGKTGELFF. CDR3 sequence (DNA): TGTGCCAGTAGTACCGGGACAGGGAAGACCGGGGAGCTGTTTTTT.

Written as DNA, the CDR3 is TGTGCCAGCAGAGCCGGCACAGATACGCAGTATTTT. This sequence encodes CASRAGTDTQYF. V is TRBV2 and J is TRBJ2-3, with D unresolved. Deletions cut 6 bases from V and 1 base from J, with 5 bases between. The CDR3 runs 12 residues. The V gene's germline CDR1 is SNHLY and CDR2 FYNNEI.

This chain links TRBV6-6 with TRBJ2-5, with 8 bases fitting TRBD2. The junction had 15 bases not matched to a gene; V was cut back by 8 bases and J by 4 bases. This CDR3 is built from 16 residues. CDR1 is MNHNY and CDR2 is SVGAGI in the germline V gene (reference sequence). The CDR3 nucleotides are TGTGCCAGCGGATTGAGGAGCGGGAGCGGAGCAGAGACCCAGTACTTC. The encoded protein is CASGLRSGSGAETQYF.

The chain has TRBV2 and TRBJ1-1; D unclear. Trimming cost V 5 bases and J 1 base, with 8 bases left between them. This CDR3 spans 13 amino acids. Germline lookup yields CDR1 SNHLY and CDR2 FYNNEI. This CDR3 reads CASSTAGNTEAFF. Here the CDR3 DNA reads TGTGCCAGCAGTACCGCGGGGAACACTGAAGCTTTCTTT.